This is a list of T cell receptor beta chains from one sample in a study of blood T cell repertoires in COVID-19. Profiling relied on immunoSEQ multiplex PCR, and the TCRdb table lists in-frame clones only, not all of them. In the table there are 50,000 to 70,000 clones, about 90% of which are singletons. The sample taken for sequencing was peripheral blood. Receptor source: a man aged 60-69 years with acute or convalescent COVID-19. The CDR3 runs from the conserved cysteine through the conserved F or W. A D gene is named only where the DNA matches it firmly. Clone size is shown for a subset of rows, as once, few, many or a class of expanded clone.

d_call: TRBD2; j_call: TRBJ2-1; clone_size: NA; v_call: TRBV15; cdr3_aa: CATGESGKRFNEQFF; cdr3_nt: TGTGCCACCGGAGAAAGCGGGAAGCGATTCAATGAGCAGTTCTTC
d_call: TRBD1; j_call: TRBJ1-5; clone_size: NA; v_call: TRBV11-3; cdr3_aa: CARWKPGQGSNQPQHF; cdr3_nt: TGTGCCAGATGGAAGCCGGGACAGGGTAGCAATCAGCCCCAGCATTTT
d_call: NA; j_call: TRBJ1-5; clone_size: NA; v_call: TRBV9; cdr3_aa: CASTRCRGWGQSRQPQHF; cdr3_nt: TGTGCCAGCACCCGGTGTAGGGGGTGGGGGCAGTCGCGTCAGCCCCAGCATTTT
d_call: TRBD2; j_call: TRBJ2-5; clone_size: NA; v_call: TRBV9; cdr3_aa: CASSVTGGETQYF; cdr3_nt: TGTGCCAGCAGCGTGACGGGGGGGGAGACCCAGTACTTC
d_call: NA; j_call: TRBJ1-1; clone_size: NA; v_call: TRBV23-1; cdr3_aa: CASSQSGQSKPTGTEAFF; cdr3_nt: TGCGCCAGCAGTCAATCAGGGCAATCGAAGCCGACGGGGACTGAAGCTTTCTTT
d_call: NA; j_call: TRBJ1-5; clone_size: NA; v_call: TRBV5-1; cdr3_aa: CASSLEGGNSNQPQHF; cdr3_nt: TGCGCCAGCAGCTTGGAGGGGGGGAATAGCAATCAGCCCCAGCATTTT
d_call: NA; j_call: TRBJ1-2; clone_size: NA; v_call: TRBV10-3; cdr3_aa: CAISDSPLQGLGSRARLTF; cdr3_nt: TGTGCCATCAGTGACTCCCCTCTCCAAGGCTTGGGGAGTCGAGCCCGTCTGACCTTC
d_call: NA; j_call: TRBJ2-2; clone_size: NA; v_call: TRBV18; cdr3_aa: CASSPVPTAPPNGELFF; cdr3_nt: TGTGCCAGCTCACCCGTCCCGACAGCCCCCCCGAACGGGGAGCTGTTTTTT
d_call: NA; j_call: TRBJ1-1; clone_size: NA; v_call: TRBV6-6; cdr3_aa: CASSYGAGNTEAFF; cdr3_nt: TGTGCCAGCAGTTACGGGGCGGGAAACACTGAAGCTTTCTTT
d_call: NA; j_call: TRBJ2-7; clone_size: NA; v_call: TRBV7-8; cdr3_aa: CASTVGVSGEQYF; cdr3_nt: TGTGCCAGCACCGTAGGGGTATCCGGGGAGCAGTACTTC
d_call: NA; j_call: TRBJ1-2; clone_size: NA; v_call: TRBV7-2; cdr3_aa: CASSLGRSNSWANLGGYTF; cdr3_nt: TGTGCCAGCAGCTTAGGGCGATCAAATTCCTGGGCAAATCTCGGCGGCTACACCTTC
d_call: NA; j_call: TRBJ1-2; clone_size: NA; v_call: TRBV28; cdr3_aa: CASSSGPIYGYTF; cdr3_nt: TGTGCCAGCAGTTCCGGTCCAATCTATGGCTACACCTTC
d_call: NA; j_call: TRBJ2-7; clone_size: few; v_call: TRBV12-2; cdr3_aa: CASRLFEREGCYEQYF; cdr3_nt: TGTGCAAGTCGCTTATTCGAGCGGGAGGGCTGTTACGAGCAGTACTTC
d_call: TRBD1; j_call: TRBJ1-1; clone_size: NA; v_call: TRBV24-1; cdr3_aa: CATTTRTGEAFF; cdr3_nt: TGTGCCACCACCACTAGGACAGGGGAAGCTTTCTTT
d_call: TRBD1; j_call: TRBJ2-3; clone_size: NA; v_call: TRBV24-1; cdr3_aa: CATSDDRGNTDTQYF; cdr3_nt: TGTGCCACCAGTGACGACAGGGGAAACACAGATACGCAGTATTTT
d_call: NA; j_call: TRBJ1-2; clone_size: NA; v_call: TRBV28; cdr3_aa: CASSPETGRSYGYTF; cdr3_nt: TGTGCCAGCAGTCCAGAGACAGGACGAAGCTATGGCTACACCTTC
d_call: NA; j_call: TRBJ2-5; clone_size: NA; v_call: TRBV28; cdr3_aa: CASRSPVVETQYF; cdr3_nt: TGTGCCAGCAGGTCCCCGGTGGTGGAGACCCAGTACTTC
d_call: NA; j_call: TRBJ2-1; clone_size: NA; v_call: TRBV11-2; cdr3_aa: CASSLDLGSGNNEQFF; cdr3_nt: TGTGCCAGCAGCTTAGATTTAGGTAGCGGAAACAATGAGCAGTTCTTC
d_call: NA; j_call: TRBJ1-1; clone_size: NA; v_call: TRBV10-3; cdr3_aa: CAISEKTGFIEAFF; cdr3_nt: TGTGCCATCAGTGAGAAAACCGGGTTTATTGAAGCTTTCTTT
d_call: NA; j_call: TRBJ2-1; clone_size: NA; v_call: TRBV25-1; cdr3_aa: CASSVGVHEQFF; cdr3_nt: TGTGCCAGCAGTGTAGGAGTCCATGAGCAGTTCTTC
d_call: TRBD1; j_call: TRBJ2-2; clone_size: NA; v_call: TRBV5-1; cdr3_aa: CASREVVTGAGELFF; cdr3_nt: TGCGCCAGCAGGGAAGTAGTGACAGGGGCCGGGGAGCTGTTTTTT
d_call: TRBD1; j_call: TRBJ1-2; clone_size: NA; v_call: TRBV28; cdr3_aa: CASNLLTGAYGYTF; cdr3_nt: TGTGCCAGCAACCTTCTGACAGGGGCCTATGGCTACACCTTC
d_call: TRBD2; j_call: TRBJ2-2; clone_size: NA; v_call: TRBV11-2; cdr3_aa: CASSPMSGSGTGELFF; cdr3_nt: TGTGCCAGCAGCCCTATGAGCGGGAGCGGTACCGGGGAGCTGTTTTTT
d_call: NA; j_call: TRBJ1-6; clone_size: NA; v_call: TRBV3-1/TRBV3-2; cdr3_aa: CASSQAQNSPLHF; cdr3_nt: TGTGCCAGCAGCCAAGCCCAGAATTCACCCCTCCACTTT
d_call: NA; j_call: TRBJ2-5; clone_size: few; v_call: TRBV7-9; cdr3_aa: CASSLEGVETQYF; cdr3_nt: TGTGCCAGCAGCTTAGAGGGGGTAGAGACCCAGTACTTC
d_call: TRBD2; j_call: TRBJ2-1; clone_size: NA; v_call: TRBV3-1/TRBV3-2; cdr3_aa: CASSQALREDPINNEQFF; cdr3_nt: TGTGCCAGCAGCCAAGCCCTGCGGGAGGACCCGATAAACAATGAGCAGTTCTTC
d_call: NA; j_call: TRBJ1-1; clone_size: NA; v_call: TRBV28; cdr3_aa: CASSSIPGVTEAFF; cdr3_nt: TGTGCCAGCAGTTCGATCCCCGGGGTCACTGAAGCTTTCTTT
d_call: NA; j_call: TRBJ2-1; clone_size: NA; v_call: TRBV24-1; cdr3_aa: CATRGDSGASYNEQFF; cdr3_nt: TGTGCCACCAGGGGGGATAGCGGAGCCTCCTACAATGAGCAGTTCTTC
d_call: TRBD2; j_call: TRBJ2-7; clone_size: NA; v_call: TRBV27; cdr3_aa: CASSPSGYEQYF; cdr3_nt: TGTGCCAGCAGTCCTAGCGGCTACGAGCAGTACTTC
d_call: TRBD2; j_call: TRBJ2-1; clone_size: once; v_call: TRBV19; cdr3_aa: CASSSLAGEIYNEQFF; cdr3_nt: TGTGCCAGTAGCAGTCTAGCGGGAGAGATCTACAATGAGCAGTTCTTC
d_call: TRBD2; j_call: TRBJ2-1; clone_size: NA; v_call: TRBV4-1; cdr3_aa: CASSQDRDSGRGNEQFF; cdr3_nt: TGCGCCAGCAGCCAAGATCGGGATAGCGGGAGGGGCAATGAGCAGTTCTTC
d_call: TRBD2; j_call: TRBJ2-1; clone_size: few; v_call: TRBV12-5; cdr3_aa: CASGLGGLAGEEYYNEQFF; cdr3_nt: TGTGCTAGTGGTTTGGGGGGACTAGCGGGAGAAGAGTACTACAATGAGCAGTTCTTC